What follows are 9 T cell receptor beta chains derived from one specimen sequenced in a study of metastatic and nonmetastatic thyroid tumors. TCRdb re-clonotyped the PCR reads via MiXCR. The table has more than 5,000 clones, roughly 29% seen once. Patients were all untreated before their thyroid surgery. The sequenced sample was adjacent normal tissue. Receptor source: a female donor with papillary thyroid cancer or a benign thyroid nodule (not recorded which). Some clones in this sample may be carry-over from other donors' samples.

This clone was observed a handful of times. The V and J genes are TRBV6-1 and TRBJ2-7; a possible D gene is TRBD2 (5 bases). CDR1 and CDR2 (germline): MNHNS, SASEGT. V was pared by 10 bases and J by 1 base, with 23 bases between. The length of the CDR3 is 16 residues. The CDR3 here is CATHRHGGARSYEQYF. The CDR3 DNA reads TGTGCCACCCACCGGCATGGAGGCGCAAGGTCCTACGAGCAGTACTTC.

This rearrangement joins TRBV6-2 or TRBV6-3 to TRBJ1-1, with unresolved D. The CDR3 consists of 13 residues. Germline V gene sequence: CDR1 MNHEY, CDR2 SVGEGT. V gave up 2 bases and J gave up 4 bases, with 8 bases separating them. The CDR3 loop is CASSYREGTEAFF. The DNA of the CDR3 is TGTGCCAGCAGTTACAGGGAGGGCACTGAAGCTTTCTTT.

This clone has only one observation. The J gene is TRBJ1-2, the V gene TRBV19; 9 nucleotides align to TRBD1. Germline V gene lookup returns CDR1 LNHDA and CDR2 SQIVND (reference sequence). V dropped 3 bases and J dropped 1; count of bases not matched to a gene: 6. This CDR3 region has 16 residues. The CDR3 is CASSITGGAGNYGYTF. CDR3 nucleotide sequence: TGTGCCAGTAGTATTACAGGGGGCGCTGGTAACTATGGCTACACCTTC.

The rearrangement links TRBV27 to TRBJ2-7; weak D call: TRBD1 (6 bases). The germline V and J ends were trimmed by 2 bases and 2 bases, with 13 bases remaining between them. This CDR3 contains 15 residues. Germline lookup yields CDR1 MNHEY and CDR2 SMNVEV (reference sequence). The DNA for the CDR3 is TGTGCCAGCAGTTTAGGGCAGGGGAAGGCCTACGAGCAGTACTTC. Encoded protein: CASSLGQGKAYEQYF.

DNA of the CDR3: TGTGCCAGTAGTTCCCTTCGAGATTCACCCCTCCACTTT. This sequence encodes CASSSLRDSPLHF. The chain employs TRBV19 and TRBJ1-6, with D uncertain. Trimming pared 5 bases from V and 8 bases from J, leaving 10 bases between. This CDR3 is built from 13 residues. The germline V gene has CDR1 LNHDA and CDR2 SQIVND (reference sequence).

This clone was observed once. V usage is TRBV18 and J usage is TRBJ2-5; 7 positions agree with TRBD2. CDR1 and CDR2 from the germline V gene are KGHSH and LQKENI. V was pared by 0 bases and J by 4 bases, with 2 bases of the junction left unmatched. This CDR3 comprises 14 residues. The CDR3 DNA reads TGTGCCAGCTCACCACCGACTAGCACAGAGACCCAGTACTTC. This encodes CASSPPTSTETQYF.

This chain uses TRBV20-1 with TRBJ1-5; D unclear. The V gene lost 2 bases and the J gene lost 5 bases, with 7 bases spanning the gap. Germline V gene lookup returns CDR1 DFQATT and CDR2 SNEGSKA (reference sequence). CDR3 length: 12 amino acids. The CDR3 DNA follows: TGCAGTGCTAGAAGCGGGGATCAGCCCCAGCATTTT. Residues: CSARSGDQPQHF.

This sequence joins TRBV4-1 and TRBJ1-2, with D maybe TRBD1 (6 bases). This CDR3 has 14 residues. V lost 3 bases and J lost 8, with 16 bases in between. CDR1 is MGHRA and CDR2 is YSYEKL in the germline V gene. The CDR3 region is CASSQVGGSKGYTF. CDR3 sequence (DNA): TGCGCCAGCAGCCAGGTGGGGGGCTCGAAAGGCTACACCTTC.

This clone was picked up many times. The V and J genes are TRBV7-9 and TRBJ1-2, with D unresolved. V was clipped by 1 base and J by 6 bases, with 9 bases between them. The CDR3 is made up of 13 amino acids. Germline V gene data show CDR1 as SEHNR and CDR2 as FQNEAQ (reference sequence). CDR3 nucleotides: TGTGCCAGCAGCTTAGTCGCCGCTGATGGCTACACCTTC. It translates to CASSLVAADGYTF.